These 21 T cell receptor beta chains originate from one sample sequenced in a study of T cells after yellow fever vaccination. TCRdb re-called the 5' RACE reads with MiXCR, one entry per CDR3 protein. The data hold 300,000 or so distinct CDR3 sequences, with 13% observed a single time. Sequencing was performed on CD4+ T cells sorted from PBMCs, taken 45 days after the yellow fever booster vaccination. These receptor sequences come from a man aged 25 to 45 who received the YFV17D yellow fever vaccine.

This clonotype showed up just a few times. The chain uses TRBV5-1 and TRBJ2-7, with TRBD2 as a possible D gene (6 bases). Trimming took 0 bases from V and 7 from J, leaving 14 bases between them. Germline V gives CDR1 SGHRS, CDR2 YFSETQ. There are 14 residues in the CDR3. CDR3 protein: CASSLEAGRDEQYF. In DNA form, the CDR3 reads TGCGCCAGCAGCTTGGAGGCAGGGCGGGATGAGCAGTACTTC.

The CDR3 spells CASSLNRGEKLFF. Written as DNA, the CDR3 is TGCGCCAGCAGCCTCAACCGGGGGGAAAAACTGTTTTTT. V usage is TRBV4-3 and J usage is TRBJ1-4, with D perhaps matching TRBD1 (5 bases). V dropped 4 bases and J dropped 8 bases, with 11 bases sitting between them. The CDR3 runs 13 residues. CDR1 is LGHNA and CDR2 is YSLEER in the germline V gene.

The CDR3 protein is CASSLVGGLAGGTYEQYF. CDR3 DNA sequence: TGTGCCAGCAGCTTAGTTGGCGGACTAGCGGGAGGGACCTACGAGCAGTACTTC. The chain is built from TRBV11-1 and TRBJ2-7; 15 nucleotides align to TRBD2. The CDR3 runs 18 residues. V shed 1 base and J 2 bases; nucleotides not matched to a gene: 6. Germline CDR1 SGHAT, CDR2 FQDESV (reference sequence).

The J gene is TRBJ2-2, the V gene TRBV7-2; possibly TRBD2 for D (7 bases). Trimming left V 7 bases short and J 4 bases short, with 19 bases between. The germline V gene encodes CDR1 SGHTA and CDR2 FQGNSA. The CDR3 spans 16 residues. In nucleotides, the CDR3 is TGTGCCAGCAAAGGGGGGACTACCATTTTCACCGGGGAGCTGTTTTTT. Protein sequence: CASKGGTTIFTGELFF.

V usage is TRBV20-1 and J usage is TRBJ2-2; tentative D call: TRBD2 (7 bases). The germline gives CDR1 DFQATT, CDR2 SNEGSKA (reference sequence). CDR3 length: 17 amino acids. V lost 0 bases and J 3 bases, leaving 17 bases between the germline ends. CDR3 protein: CSARDPVAGADTGELFF. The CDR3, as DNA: TGCAGTGCTAGAGATCCGGTGGCGGGGGCAGACACCGGGGAGCTGTTTTTT.

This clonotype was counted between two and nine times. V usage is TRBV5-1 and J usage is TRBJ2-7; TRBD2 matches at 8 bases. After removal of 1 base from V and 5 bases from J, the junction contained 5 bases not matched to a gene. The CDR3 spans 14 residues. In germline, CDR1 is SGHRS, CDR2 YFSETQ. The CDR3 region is CASSLQAGDNEQYF. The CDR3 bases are TGCGCCAGCAGCTTGCAAGCGGGAGATAACGAGCAGTACTTC. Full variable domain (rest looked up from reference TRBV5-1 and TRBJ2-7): KAGVTQTPRYLIKTRGQQVTLSCSPISGHRSVSWYQQTPGQGLQFLFEYFSETQRNKGNFPGRFSGRQFSNSRSEMNVSTLELGDSALYLCASSLQAGDNEQYFGPGTRLTVT.

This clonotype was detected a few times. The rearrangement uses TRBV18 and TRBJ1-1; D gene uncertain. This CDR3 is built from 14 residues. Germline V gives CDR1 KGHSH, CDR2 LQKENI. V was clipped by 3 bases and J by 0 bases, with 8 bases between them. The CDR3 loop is CASSPVTMNTEAFF. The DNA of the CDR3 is TGTGCCAGCTCACCCGTTACAATGAACACTGAAGCTTTCTTT.

The CDR3 is CSASHGRGDTQYF. Written as DNA, the CDR3 is TGCAGTGCTAGTCACGGCCGGGGGGATACGCAGTATTTT. The V and J genes are TRBV20-1 and TRBJ2-3; TRBD2 might be the D (6 bases). V lost 3 bases and J 6 bases, leaving 13 bases between the germline ends. The germline gives CDR1 DFQATT, CDR2 SNEGSKA (reference sequence). This CDR3 is built from 13 residues.

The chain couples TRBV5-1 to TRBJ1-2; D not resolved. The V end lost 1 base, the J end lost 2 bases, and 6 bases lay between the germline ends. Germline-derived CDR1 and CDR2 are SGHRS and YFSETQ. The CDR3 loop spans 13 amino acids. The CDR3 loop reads CASSLSANYGYTF. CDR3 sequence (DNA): TGCGCCAGCAGCTTGAGTGCCAACTATGGCTACACCTTC.

This chain's CDR3 is CASSTPGLHNEQFF. CDR3 coding DNA: TGTGCCAGCAGCACTCCGGGACTGCACAATGAGCAGTTCTTC. The chain links TRBV7-3 to TRBJ2-1; D might be TRBD2 (6 bases). Germline V CDR1 and CDR2: SGHTA, FQGTGA. The V gene lost 5 bases and the J gene lost 5 bases, with 13 bases spanning the gap. This CDR3 has 14 residues.

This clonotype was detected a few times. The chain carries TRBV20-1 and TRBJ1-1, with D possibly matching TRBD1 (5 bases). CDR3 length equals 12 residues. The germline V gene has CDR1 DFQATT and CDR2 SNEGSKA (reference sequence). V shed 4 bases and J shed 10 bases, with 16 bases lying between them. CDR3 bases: TGCAGTGCTACCTCTGGGACGGGGGGAGCTTTCTTT. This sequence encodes CSATSGTGGAFF.

CDR3 in DNA: TGTGCCAGCAGCTTTCGCTCCGAGCAGTACTTC. Translating gives CASSFRSEQYF. The genes are TRBV5-6 and TRBJ2-7; no reliable D call. The V and J ends lost 2 bases and 6 bases respectively, with 6 bases between them. Germline CDR1 is SGHDT and CDR2 is YYEEEE. This CDR3 has 11 amino acids.

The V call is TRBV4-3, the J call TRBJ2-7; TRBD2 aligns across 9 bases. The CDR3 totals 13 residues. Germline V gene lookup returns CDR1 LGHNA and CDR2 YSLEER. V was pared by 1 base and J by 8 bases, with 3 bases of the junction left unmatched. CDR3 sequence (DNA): TGCGCCAGCAGCCAAGCGGGACTAGCTCAGCAGTACTTC. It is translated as CASSQAGLAQQYF.

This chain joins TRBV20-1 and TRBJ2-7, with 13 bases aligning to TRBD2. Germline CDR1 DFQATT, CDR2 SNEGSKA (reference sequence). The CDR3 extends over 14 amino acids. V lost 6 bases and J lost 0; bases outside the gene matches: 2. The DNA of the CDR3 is TGCAGTGCCCGGACTAGCGGGAGCTCCTACGAGCAGTACTTC. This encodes CSARTSGSSYEQYF.

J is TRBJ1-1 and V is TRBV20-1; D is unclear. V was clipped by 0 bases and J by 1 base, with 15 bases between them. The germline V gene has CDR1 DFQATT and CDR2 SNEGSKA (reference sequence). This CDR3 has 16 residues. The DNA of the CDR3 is TGCAGTGCTAGAGATTGGTCCCAGCCCCCGAACACTGAAGCTTTCTTT. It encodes CSARDWSQPPNTEAFF.

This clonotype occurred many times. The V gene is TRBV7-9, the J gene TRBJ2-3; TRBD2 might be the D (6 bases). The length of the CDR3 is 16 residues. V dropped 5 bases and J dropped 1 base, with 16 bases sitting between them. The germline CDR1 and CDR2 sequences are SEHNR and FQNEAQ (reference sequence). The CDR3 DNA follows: TGTGCCAGCAGCCAATCCGCGGGAAAGGGCACAGATACGCAGTATTTT. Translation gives CASSQSAGKGTDTQYF.

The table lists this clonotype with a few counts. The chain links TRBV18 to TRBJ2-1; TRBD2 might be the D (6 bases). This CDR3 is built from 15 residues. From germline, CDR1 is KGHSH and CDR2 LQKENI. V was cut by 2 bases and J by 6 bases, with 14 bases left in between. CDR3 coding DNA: TGTGCCAGCTCACCATCCCGGGAGTGGGGCAATGAGCAGTTCTTC. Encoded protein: CASSPSREWGNEQFF.

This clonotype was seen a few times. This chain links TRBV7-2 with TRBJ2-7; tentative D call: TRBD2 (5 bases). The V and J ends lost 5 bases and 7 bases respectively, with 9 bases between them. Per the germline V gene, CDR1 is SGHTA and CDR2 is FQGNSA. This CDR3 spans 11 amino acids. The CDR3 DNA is TGTGCCAGCAGCCTTCAGCGGGAGCAGTACTTC. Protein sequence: CASSLQREQYF.

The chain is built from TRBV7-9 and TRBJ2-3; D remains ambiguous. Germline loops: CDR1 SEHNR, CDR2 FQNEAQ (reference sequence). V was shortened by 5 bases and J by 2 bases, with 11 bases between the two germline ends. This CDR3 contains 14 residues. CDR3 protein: CASSPRSNTDTQYF. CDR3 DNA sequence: TGTGCCAGCAGCCCCAGGTCAAACACAGATACGCAGTATTTT. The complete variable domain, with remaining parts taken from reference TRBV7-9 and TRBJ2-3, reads DTGVSQNPRHKITKRGQNVTFRCDPISEHNRLYWYRQTLGQGPEFLTYFQNEAQLEKSRLLSDRFSAERPKGSFSTLEIQRTEQGDSAMYLCASSPRSNTDTQYFGPGTRLTVL.

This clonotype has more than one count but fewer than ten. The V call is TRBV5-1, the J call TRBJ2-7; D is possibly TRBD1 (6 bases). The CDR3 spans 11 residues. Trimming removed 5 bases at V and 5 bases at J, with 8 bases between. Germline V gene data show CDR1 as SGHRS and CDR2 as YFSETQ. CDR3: CASRGADEQYF. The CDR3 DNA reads TGCGCCAGCAGGGGGGCGGACGAGCAGTACTTC.

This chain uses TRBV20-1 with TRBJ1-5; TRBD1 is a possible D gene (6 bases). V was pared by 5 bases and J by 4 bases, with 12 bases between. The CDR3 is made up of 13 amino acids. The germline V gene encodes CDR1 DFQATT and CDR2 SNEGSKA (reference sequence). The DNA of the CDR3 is TGCAGTGCTCCACAGGGTTTAAATCAGCCCCAGCATTTT. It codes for CSAPQGLNQPQHF.